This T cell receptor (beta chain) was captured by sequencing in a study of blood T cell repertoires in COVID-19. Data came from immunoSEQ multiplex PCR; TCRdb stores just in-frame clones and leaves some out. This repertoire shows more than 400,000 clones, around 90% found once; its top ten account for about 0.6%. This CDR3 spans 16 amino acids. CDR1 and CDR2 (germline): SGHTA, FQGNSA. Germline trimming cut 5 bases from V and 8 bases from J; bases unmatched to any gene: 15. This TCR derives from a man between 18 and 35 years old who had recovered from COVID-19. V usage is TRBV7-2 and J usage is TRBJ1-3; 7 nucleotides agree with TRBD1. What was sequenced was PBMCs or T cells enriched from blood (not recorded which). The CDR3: CASSMTGSYAKDTIYF. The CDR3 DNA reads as TGTGCCAGCAGCATGACAGGGTCTTATGCCAAAGACACCATATATTTT.